This TCR beta chain was recorded in a study of graft-versus-host responses after intestinal transplantation. The table lists this clone with a count of one. Its antigen is unidentified. Generated by immunoSEQ multiplex PCR, the TCRdb table keeps only in-frame clones and is missing some. The profile shows roughly 120,000 clones, 90% of them singletons. The V segment lost 2 bases and the J segment 4 bases; nucleotides outside the gene matches: 2. CDR3 length equals 14 residues. Germline V lookup: CDR1 SGHTA, CDR2 FQGTGA. The clonotype was recovered from a human donor who received an intestinal transplant. This material consisted of unstimulated CD4+ T cells sorted from spleen or lymph node cells, taken before intestinal transplant. The J gene is TRBJ2-5, the V gene TRBV7-3; TRBD2 matches at 9 bases. CDR3 region: CASSLAGGPETQYF. CDR3 DNA sequence: TGTGCCAGCAGCTTAGCGGGAGGGCCAGAGACCCAGTACTTC.